This entry features one T cell receptor (beta chain) sequence. J was trimmed by 4 bases and V by 0 bases; bases with no gene match: 7. The CDR3 totals 16 residues. CDR1 is SGHRS, CDR2 YFSETQ, per germline. The entry originates in a study of blood T cell repertoires in COVID-19. Study background: Samples of COVID-19 (acute and convalescent) were obtained from the United States, Italy and Spain. T cells, B-cell-depleted T cells, or PBMCs supplied cDNA or gDNA.

As handled by the study authors: Researchers report that nucleated cell counts were estimated from reference gene primer amplification. The method was immunoSEQ multiplex PCR; TCRdb's version includes in-frame clones alone and lacks a portion of them. V, J and clone size were drawn from that table, and D and trimming were deduced from the DNA. The table includes around 330,000 clones, approximately 90% detected once. The sample comprised peripheral blood. The sequence was collected from a woman aged 25 to 45 with COVID-19, enrolled during active disease. This chain uses TRBV5-1 with TRBJ1-2, with 9 bases lining up with TRBD1. The CDR3 DNA reads TGCGCCAGCAGCTTGGTCCCGGGACAGGGAGGCTATGGCTACACCTTC. The encoded protein is CASSLVPGQGGYGYTF.